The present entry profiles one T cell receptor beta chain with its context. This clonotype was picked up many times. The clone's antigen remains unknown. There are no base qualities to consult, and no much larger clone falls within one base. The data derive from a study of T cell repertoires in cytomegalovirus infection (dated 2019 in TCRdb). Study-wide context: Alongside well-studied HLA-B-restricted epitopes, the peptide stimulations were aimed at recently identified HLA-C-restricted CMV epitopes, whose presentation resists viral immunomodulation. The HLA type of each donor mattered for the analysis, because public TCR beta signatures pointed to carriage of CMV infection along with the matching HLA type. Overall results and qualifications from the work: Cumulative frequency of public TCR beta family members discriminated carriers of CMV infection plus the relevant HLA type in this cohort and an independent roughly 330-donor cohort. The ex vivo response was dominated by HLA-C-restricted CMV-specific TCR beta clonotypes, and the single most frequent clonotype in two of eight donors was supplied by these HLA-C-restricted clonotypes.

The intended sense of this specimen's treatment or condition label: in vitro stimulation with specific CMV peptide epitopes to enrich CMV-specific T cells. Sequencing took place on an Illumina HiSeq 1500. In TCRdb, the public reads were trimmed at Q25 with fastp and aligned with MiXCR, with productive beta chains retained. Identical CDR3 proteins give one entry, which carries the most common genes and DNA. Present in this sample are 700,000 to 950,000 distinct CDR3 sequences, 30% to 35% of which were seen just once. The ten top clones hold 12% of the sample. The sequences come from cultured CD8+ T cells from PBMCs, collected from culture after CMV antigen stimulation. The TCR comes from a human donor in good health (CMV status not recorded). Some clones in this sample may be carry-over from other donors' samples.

The CDR3 amino acid sequence is: CASKNGNRGYTF. The base sequence is TGTGCCAGCAAGAATGGCAATCGGGGCTACACCTTC. The chain was built from TRBV27 and TRBJ1-2; the D segment cannot be called with confidence. The germline ends are 14 bases apart after V is trimmed by 7 bases and J by 8 bases. The germline V gene (reference sequence) sets CDR1 to MNHEY and CDR2 to SMNVEV. The CDR3 contains 12 residues, cysteine and phenylalanine counted. Just CDR3 DNA is preserved here, 36 bases in frame from base 1.